This T cell receptor (beta chain) is from a study of blood T cell repertoires in COVID-19. Study overall: COVID-19 samples, acute and convalescent, were from the United States, Italy and Spain. T cells, B-cell-depleted T cells, or PBMCs supplied cDNA or gDNA.

Methods used by the authors: Amplification from reference gene primers served as the basis for estimated nucleated cell counts. TCRdb's table, derived via immunoSEQ multiplex PCR, lists solely in-frame clones and lacks some. That table gives V, J and clone size, and the DNA gave D and trimming. The sample lists under 200,000 clones, under 85% seen once, with approximately 9.4% in the top ten. This CDR3 is 15 amino acids long. Germline lookup yields CDR1 SNHLY and CDR2 FYNNEI. V dropped 6 bases and J dropped 7; count of bases not matched to a gene: 8. The sequence was obtained from a woman aged 80 or over with acute or convalescent COVID-19. This sequence joins TRBV2 and TRBJ2-1, with 11 nucleotides matching TRBD2. Sequences were obtained from peripheral blood. DNA of the CDR3: TGTGCCAGCAGACCTCTAGCGGGAGGCTGGAATGAGCAGTTCTTC. Translated, it gives CASRPLAGGWNEQFF.